Sequencing of this T cell receptor (beta chain) was carried out in a study of shared clonotypes between healthy human individuals (dated by TCRdb to the early 2020s). In the study overall: A couple of women and a few men aged 18 to 49 years were included in the cohort. Per donor, three plates each were used for CD4 naive and CD4 memory, two for CD8 naive, and one for CD8 memory. Different laboratories and diverse techniques were used to prepare libraries and sequence TCR repertoires, to increase sequencing depth and limit assay-specific biases. Between about 0.94 and 8.9 billion PBMCs per donor were obtained by leukapheresis. The study deeply sequenced blood TCR repertoires of roughly five healthy adults to estimate repertoire size and the extent of clonotype sharing between individuals.

This clone came up a few times. What this receptor recognizes is not known. The input lacks base qualities; no much larger clone sits a single base away. TCR CDR3 regions were amplified from genomic DNA by multiplex PCR using the deep immunoSEQ assay. For each cell subset, the extracted genomic DNA was distributed evenly across all wells of several immunoSEQ 96-well plates, and each plate served as one replicate. For sorted subsets, approximately 0.2 ug of genomic DNA, equivalent to 30,000 or so T cell genomes, went into each replicate PCR. Purified libraries were quantified with a Qubit 3.0 fluorometer, sized on a Bioanalyzer 2100, and re-quantified with the KAPA Library Quantification kit. Every immunoSEQ 96-well plate was sequenced on a dedicated single-read 150-cycle Illumina NextSeq 550 flow cell. On the study's bioinformatics: Because only junctional sequences without quality scores were contained in the immunoSEQ output, filtering matching that applied to full-length reads could not be performed. Sequences were annotated with PyIR, a Python wrapper for IgBLAST v1.9, using IMGT germline references to assign V/J genes and CDR3. Reads were removed for weak V/J assignments (E-value above 1e-6), missing CDR3, stop codons, out-of-frame junctions, or ambiguous translated residues. V3J clonotypes were defined as sequences sharing an identical inferred V gene, J gene, and CDR3 amino acid sequence. Percentage overlap between repertoires was computed as shared unique clonotypes divided by the size of the smaller repertoire. Richness of each repertoire was evaluated using RTK rarefaction, the Chao1 estimator, and Recon v2.1 estimates of unobserved clonotypes. Generation probabilities for all TCRbeta clonotypes obtained by the gDNA method from a handful of donors were computed using OLGA. In its TCRdb copy, this immuneACCESS table keeps in-frame sequences only and misses some clones. Where compared with another copy, unresolved V genes explain less than half of these, and the others have no known cause. V and J calls plus clone size are reproduced from that table; the DNA served to infer D and trimming. The sample records around 2,000,000 clones, roughly 95% of which are singletons. 0.13% of the sample is held by the ten biggest clonotypes.

Study-wide findings and limitations: Compared with non-shared clonotypes, the clonotypes found in all four sorted-subset donors had higher generation probabilities. Rarefaction of sorted-subset datasets indicated incomplete sequencing despite the large sequencing depth. Naive subsets generally had larger estimated clonotype richness than memory subsets. Only blood was sampled, and tissue TCR repertoires likely differ from those in blood. Because the study included a small number of donors, the genetic and exposure-history diversity represented was limited. About 4.5% of naive CD4, more than 3% of naive CD8, 2% to 2.5% of memory CD4, and around 0.4% of memory CD8 clonotypes were shared across several donors. Pairwise subsampling indicated that sequencing depth was expected to affect the degree of clonotype sharing among donors.

The donors were healthy, HIV-negative adults who had no recently reported acute infections or vaccinations. All donors were Caucasian adults living in Nashville, Tennessee, USA. CD4+ T cells were enriched through magnetic negative selection, after which naive cells were positively selected on CD45RA and the remaining negative fraction served as the memory subset. After blood collection by leukapheresis, PBMCs were isolated using Ficoll-Histopaque density gradient centrifugation and then cryopreserved in the vapor phase of liquid nitrogen. Purity and quantity of every magnetically sorted T cell population were checked by analytical flow cytometry. Each sorted fraction had its genomic DNA isolated and then quantified by UV absorbance on a Nanodrop 2000c. Via the germline V gene, CDR1 is SGHTA and CDR2 FQGNSA. The CDR3 numbers 15 residues from cysteine through phenylalanine. Left in the record is the CDR3 DNA by itself, 45 bases read in frame from the first base. The V end loses 1 base and the J end loses 9 bases, and a stretch of 13 bases separates them.

Sequencing was performed on naive CD4+ T cells sorted from blood. The sample's cell subset or site, from its label and the paper: CD45RA+ positively selected. This TCR was sampled from a man younger than 35 in good health. The chain is encoded by TRBV7-2 joined to TRBJ1-6, with a weak D call of TRBD1 (5 bases match). The CDR3 protein sequence reads: CASSLDGARSSPLHF. The sequenced DNA: TGTGCCAGCAGCTTAGACGGGGCACGGAGTTCACCCCTCCACTTT. The variable domain in full, with residues beyond the CDR3 obtained from the reference TRBV7-2 and TRBJ1-6 genes, is GAGVSQSPSNKVTEKGKDVELRCDPISGHTALYWYRQSLGQGLEFLIYFQGNSAPDKSGLPSDRFSAERTGGSVSTLTIQRTQQEDSAVYLCASSLDGARSSPLHFGNGTRLTVT.